The present T cell receptor beta chain was sequenced within a study of low-dose radiotherapy and immunotherapy resistance in tumors. This clonotype has ten or more counts. Gene-specific TRAV and TRBV primers were used for first-strand cDNA, covering alpha and beta chains. Amplification, which lasted around 22 PCR cycles, used a constant-region primer and V-primer adapter to amplify TCRs. TCRdb independently ran MiXCR on the reads; one entry per CDR3 protein. The repertoire holds about 39,000 distinct CDR3 sequences, with roughly 20% as singletons. Time point defined: after trial treatment. As to treatment: LDRT plus nivolumab, ipilimumab, low-dose cyclophosphamide and aspirin (RACIN trial). V shed 6 bases, J shed 1 base, and the junction held 7 bases outside the gene matches. This CDR3 spans 16 amino acids. Germline V gene data show CDR1 as MDHEN and CDR2 as SYDVKM.

The sequence was collected from a female donor with ovarian cancer. The chain employs TRBV28 and TRBJ2-2, with TRBD1 matching 8 bases. Sequences were derived from PBMCs, sampled after low-dose radiotherapy plus immunotherapy. CDR3 bases: TGTGCCAGCAGCAATGCAGGGGGCCGGAACACCGGGGAGCTGTTTTTT. It codes for CASSNAGGRNTGELFF.